The 15 T cell receptor beta chains given below trace back to one sample, sequenced in a study of blood T cell repertoires in COVID-19. The assay was immunoSEQ multiplex PCR, and TCRdb's table has in-frame clones only and misses some. The table has more than 95,000 clones, more than 70% seen once; the top ten hold approximately 3.5%. The specimen sequenced was peripheral blood. Receptors were obtained from a woman aged 80 or over with COVID-19, enrolled during active disease.

The chain employs TRBV7-6 and TRBJ2-1; TRBD2 aligns across 12 bases. This CDR3 is 15 amino acids long. Per germline, CDR1 SGHVS and CDR2 FNYEAQ. V dropped 4 bases and J dropped 9; count of bases not matched to a gene: 7. CDR3 nucleotide sequence: TGTGCCAGCAGCTCTCTAGCGGGAGGGCCCAGTGAGCAGTTCTTC. This sequence encodes CASSSLAGGPSEQFF.

V gene TRBV15 combines with J gene TRBJ1-4; 8 positions match TRBD1. Germline-derived CDR1 and CDR2 are LNHNV and YYDKDF (reference sequence). The J segment lost 4 bases and the V segment lost 4 bases, leaving 5 bases of the junction unmatched. The CDR3 spans 15 residues. CDR3 protein: CATSKGTGGNEKLFF. CDR3 coding DNA: TGTGCCACCAGCAAAGGGACAGGCGGTAATGAAAAACTGTTTTTT.

The rearrangement uses TRBV28 and TRBJ2-7, with D unclear. The CDR3 covers 11 residues. Germline V lookup: CDR1 MDHEN, CDR2 SYDVKM. Trimming left V 4 bases short and J 6 bases short, with 7 bases between. The CDR3 region has the DNA TGTGCCAGCAGTTCCCCCGGCGAGCAGTACTTC. This encodes CASSSPGEQYF.

The chain has TRBV6-5 and TRBJ1-6; D possibly corresponds to TRBD1 (5 bases). V lost 8 bases, J lost 7 bases, and 9 bases lay in between. Germline values: CDR1 MNHEY, CDR2 SVGAGI. This CDR3 is 12 amino acids long. The CDR3 DNA follows: TGTGCCAGCGGGCAGGGAAATTCACCCCTCCACTTT. This gives the protein CASGQGNSPLHF.

The chain links TRBV7-9 to TRBJ2-7, with 9 bases identical to TRBD1. Trimming took 2 bases from V and 7 from J; bases not matched to a gene: 9. CDR1 is SEHNR, CDR2 FQNEAQ, per germline (reference sequence). The CDR3 is 15 residues long. DNA for the CDR3: TGTGCCAGCAGCTTACCCCGGGACAGGGTCCTGGAGCAGTACTTC. This sequence encodes CASSLPRDRVLEQYF.

This clone was seen more than once but under ten times. The V gene is TRBV5-1, the J gene TRBJ2-3; D not resolved. Per germline, CDR1 SGHRS and CDR2 YFSETQ. V dropped 0 bases and J dropped 6 bases, with 8 bases sitting between them. The CDR3 has 13 amino acids. The CDR3 loop is CASSLAWADTQYF. Here the CDR3 DNA reads TGCGCCAGCAGCTTGGCCTGGGCGGATACGCAGTATTTT.

The chain has TRBV11-2 and TRBJ1-6; 9 positions match TRBD1. Germline CDR1 SGHAT, CDR2 FQNNGV. V lost 3 bases to trimming and J lost 8 bases; unmatched junction nucleotides: 2. There are 14 residues in the CDR3. CDR3 amino acids: CASSLDRGHSPLHF. The CDR3 nucleotides are TGTGCCAGCAGCTTGGACAGGGGACATTCACCCCTCCACTTT.

The chain carries TRBV6-4 and TRBJ2-1; tentative D call: TRBD2 (6 bases). This CDR3 contains 13 residues. Germline lookup yields CDR1 MRHNA and CDR2 SNTAGT. V shed 4 bases and J shed 9 bases, with 13 bases lying between them. In nucleotides, the CDR3 is TGTGCCAGCAGTGGGGACTCAAGACGTGAGCAGTTCTTC. Its translation is CASSGDSRREQFF.

CDR3: CATSAGQGAIADTQYF. The CDR3, as DNA: TGTGCCACCAGTGCGGGACAGGGGGCTATCGCAGATACGCAGTATTTT. The chain is built from TRBV24-1 and TRBJ2-3; 12 bases are shared with TRBD1. This CDR3 region has 16 residues. Germline trimming cut 5 bases from V and 4 bases from J; bases unmatched to any gene: 6. Germline assignment: CDR1 KGHDR and CDR2 SFDVKD.

The chain uses TRBV19 and TRBJ1-2, with TRBD1 as a possible D gene (5 bases). V lost 8 bases, J lost 4 bases, and 11 bases lay in between. Per germline, CDR1 LNHDA and CDR2 SQIVND (reference sequence). The CDR3 consists of 12 residues. The CDR3 loop reads CASASGGYGYTF. The CDR3 bases are TGTGCCAGTGCGTCGGGGGGCTATGGCTACACCTTC.

The chain recombines TRBV7-9 with TRBJ2-7; TRBD2 might be the D (6 bases). V dropped 1 base and J dropped 3 bases, with 22 bases sitting between them. CDR1 and CDR2 from the germline V gene are SEHNR and FQNEAQ (reference sequence). This CDR3 has 18 residues. CDR3 loop: CASSLVSGSSALLYEQYF. The CDR3 DNA is TGTGCCAGCAGCTTAGTTTCAGGTTCTAGCGCCCTCCTCTACGAGCAGTACTTC.

The chain couples TRBV15 to TRBJ1-4; 8 nucleotides agree with TRBD1. Germline lookup yields CDR1 LNHNV and CDR2 YYDKDF (reference sequence). The CDR3 totals 14 residues. After removal of 6 bases from V and 6 bases from J, the junction contained 6 bases not matched to a gene. The CDR3: CATSKDRGYEKLFF. The CDR3 nucleotides are TGTGCCACCAGTAAAGACAGGGGATATGAAAAACTGTTTTTT.

The rearrangement uses TRBV7-2 and TRBJ1-6, with D perhaps TRBD1 (6 bases). Germline V gene lookup returns CDR1 SGHTA and CDR2 FQGNSA. This CDR3 has 12 amino acids. V shed 4 bases and J shed 14 bases, with 12 bases lying between them. CDR3 loop: CASSSTGLALHF. The CDR3, as DNA: TGTGCCAGCAGCTCTACAGGGCTTGCCCTCCACTTT.

The V and J genes are TRBV28 and TRBJ1-3; TRBD1 aligns across 9 bases. Germline CDR1 MDHEN, CDR2 SYDVKM. V lost 4 bases, J lost 0 bases, and 10 bases stayed unmatched. The CDR3 contains 18 residues. CDR3 in DNA: TGTGCCAGCAGTTGGACCGGGACAGGGACTTACTCTGGAAACACCATATATTTT. This encodes CASSWTGTGTYSGNTIYF.

The chain combines TRBV11-3 with TRBJ2-1, with 12 bases identical to TRBD2. Trimming removed 4 bases from V and 9 bases from J; junction bases left unmatched: 4. This CDR3 has 14 residues. Per germline, CDR1 SGHNT and CDR2 YENEEA. The CDR3 is CASSSLAGGGEQFF. DNA for the CDR3: TGTGCCAGCAGCTCGCTAGCGGGAGGGGGTGAGCAGTTCTTC.